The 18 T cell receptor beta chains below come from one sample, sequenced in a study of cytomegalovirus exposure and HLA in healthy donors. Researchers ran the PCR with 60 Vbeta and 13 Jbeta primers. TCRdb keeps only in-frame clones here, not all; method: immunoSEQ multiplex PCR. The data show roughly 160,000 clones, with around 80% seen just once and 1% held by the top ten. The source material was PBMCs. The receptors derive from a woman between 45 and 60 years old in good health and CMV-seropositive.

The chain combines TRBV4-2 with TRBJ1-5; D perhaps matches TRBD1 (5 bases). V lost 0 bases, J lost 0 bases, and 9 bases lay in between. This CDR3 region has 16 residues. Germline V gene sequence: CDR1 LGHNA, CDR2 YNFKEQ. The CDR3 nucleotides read TGTGCCAGCAGCCAAGAGGGACTGTATAGCAATCAGCCCCAGCATTTT. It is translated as CASSQEGLYSNQPQHF.

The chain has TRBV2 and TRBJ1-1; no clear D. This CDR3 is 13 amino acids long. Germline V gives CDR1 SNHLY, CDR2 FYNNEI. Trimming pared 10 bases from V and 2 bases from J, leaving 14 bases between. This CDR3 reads CATSYSANTEAFF. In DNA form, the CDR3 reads TGTGCCACCTCATACAGTGCCAACACTGAAGCTTTCTTT. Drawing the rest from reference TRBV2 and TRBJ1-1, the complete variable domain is EPEVTQTPSHQVTQMGQEVILRCVPISNHLYFYWYRQILGQKVEFLVSFYNNEISEKSEIFDDQFSVERPDGSNFTLKIRSTKLEDSAMYFCATSYSANTEAFFGQGTRLTVV.

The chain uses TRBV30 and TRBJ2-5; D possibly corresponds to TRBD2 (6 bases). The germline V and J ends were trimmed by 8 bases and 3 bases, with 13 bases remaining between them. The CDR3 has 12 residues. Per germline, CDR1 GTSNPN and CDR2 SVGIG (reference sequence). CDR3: CAVGRRKETQYF. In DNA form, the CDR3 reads TGTGCCGTGGGGAGGCGGAAAGAGACCCAGTACTTC.

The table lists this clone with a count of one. CDR3 sequence: CASSVGSSTGELFF. The CDR3 coding sequence is TGTGCCAGCAGCGTAGGGTCCAGCACCGGGGAGCTGTTTTTT. V and J are TRBV9 and TRBJ2-2, with no clear D. The V end lost 0 bases, the J end lost 4 bases, and 7 bases lay between the germline ends. CDR3 length: 14 amino acids. Germline CDR1 reads SGDLS; CDR2 reads YYNGEE.

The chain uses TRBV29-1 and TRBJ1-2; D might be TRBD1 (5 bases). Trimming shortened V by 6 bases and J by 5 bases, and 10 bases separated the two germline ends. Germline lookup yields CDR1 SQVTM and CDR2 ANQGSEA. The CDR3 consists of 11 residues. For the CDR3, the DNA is TGCAGCGTCACCGACAGATATGGCTACACCTTC. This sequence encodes CSVTDRYGYTF.

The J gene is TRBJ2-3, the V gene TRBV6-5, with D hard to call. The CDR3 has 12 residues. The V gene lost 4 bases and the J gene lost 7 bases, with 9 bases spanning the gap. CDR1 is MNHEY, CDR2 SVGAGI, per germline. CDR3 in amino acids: CASSFSPNTQYF. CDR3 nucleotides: TGTGCCAGCAGTTTTAGCCCAAATACGCAGTATTTT.

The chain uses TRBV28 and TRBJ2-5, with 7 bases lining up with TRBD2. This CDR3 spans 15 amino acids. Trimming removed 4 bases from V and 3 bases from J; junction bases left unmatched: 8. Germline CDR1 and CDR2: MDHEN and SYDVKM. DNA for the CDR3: TGTGCCAGCAGTTCGCGGGGCGGGGGTGAAGAGACCCAGTACTTC. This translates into CASSSRGGGEETQYF.

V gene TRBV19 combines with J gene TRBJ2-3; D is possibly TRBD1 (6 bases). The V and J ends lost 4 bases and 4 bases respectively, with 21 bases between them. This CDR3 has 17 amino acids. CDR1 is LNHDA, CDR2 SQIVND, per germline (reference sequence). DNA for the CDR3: TGTGCCAGTAGTACCCTCGGGGCAGGGGAGAGCGCAGATACGCAGTATTTT. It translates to CASSTLGAGESADTQYF.

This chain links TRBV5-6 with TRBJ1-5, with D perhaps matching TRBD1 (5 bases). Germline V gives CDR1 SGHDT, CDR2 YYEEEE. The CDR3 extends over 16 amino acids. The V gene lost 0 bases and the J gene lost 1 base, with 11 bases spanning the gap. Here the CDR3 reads CASSLGPGVSNQPQHF. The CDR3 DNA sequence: TGTGCCAGCAGCTTGGGCCCGGGGGTGAGCAATCAGCCCCAGCATTTT. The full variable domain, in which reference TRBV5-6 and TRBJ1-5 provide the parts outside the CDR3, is DAGVTQSPTHLIKTRGQQVTLRCSPKSGHDTVSWYQQALGQGPQFIFQYYEEEERQRGNFPDRFSGHQFPNYSSELNVNALLLGDSALYLCASSLGPGVSNQPQHFGDGTRLSIL.

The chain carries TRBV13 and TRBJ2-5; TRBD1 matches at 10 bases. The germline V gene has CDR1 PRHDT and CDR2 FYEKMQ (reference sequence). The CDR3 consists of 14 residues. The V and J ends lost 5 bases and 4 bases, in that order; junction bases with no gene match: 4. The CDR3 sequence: CASSRRTGGETQYF. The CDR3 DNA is TGTGCCAGCAGCCGCCGGACAGGGGGAGAGACCCAGTACTTC.

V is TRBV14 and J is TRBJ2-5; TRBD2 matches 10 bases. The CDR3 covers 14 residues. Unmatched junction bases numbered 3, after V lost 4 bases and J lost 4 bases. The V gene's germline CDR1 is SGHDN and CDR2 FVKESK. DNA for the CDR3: TGTGCCAGCAGCCCCTGGACTAGCGGAGAGACCCAGTACTTC. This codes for CASSPWTSGETQYF.

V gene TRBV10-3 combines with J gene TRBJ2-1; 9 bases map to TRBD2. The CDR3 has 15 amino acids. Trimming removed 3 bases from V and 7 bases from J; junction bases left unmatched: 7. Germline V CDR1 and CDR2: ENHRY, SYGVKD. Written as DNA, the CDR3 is TGTGCCATCAGTGATCCGGGACTAGCCACGAATGAGCAGTTCTTC. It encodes CAISDPGLATNEQFF.

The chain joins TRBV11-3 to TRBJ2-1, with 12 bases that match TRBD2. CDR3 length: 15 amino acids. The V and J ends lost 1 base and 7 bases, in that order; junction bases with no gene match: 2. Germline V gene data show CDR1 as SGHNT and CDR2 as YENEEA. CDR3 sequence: CASSLASGRGNEQFF. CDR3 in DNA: TGTGCCAGCAGCTTAGCTAGCGGGAGGGGGAATGAGCAGTTCTTC. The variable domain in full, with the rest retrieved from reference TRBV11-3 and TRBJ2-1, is EAGVVQSPRYKIIEKKQPVAFWCNPISGHNTLYWYLQNLGQGPELLIRYENEEAVDDSQLPKDRFSAERLKGVDSTLKIQPAELGDSAVYLCASSLASGRGNEQFFGPGTRLTVL.

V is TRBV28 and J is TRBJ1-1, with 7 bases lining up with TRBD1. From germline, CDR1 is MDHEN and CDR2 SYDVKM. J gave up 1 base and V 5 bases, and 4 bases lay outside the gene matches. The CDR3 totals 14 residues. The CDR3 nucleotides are TGTGCCAGCAGTCCGGGGACAGCGAACACTGAAGCTTTCTTT. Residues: CASSPGTANTEAFF. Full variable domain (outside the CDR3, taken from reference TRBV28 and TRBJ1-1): DVKVTQSSRYLVKRTGEKVFLECVQDMDHENMFWYRQDPGLGLRLIYFSYDVKMKEKGDIPEGYSVSREKKERFSLILESASTNQTSMYLCASSPGTANTEAFFGQGTRLTVV.

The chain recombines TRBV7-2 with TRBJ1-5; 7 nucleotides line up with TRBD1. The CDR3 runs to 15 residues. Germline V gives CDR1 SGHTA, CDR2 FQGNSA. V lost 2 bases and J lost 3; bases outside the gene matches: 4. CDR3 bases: TGTGCCAGCAGCTTACTTACAGGGGCCAATCAGCCCCAGCATTTT. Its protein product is CASSLLTGANQPQHF.

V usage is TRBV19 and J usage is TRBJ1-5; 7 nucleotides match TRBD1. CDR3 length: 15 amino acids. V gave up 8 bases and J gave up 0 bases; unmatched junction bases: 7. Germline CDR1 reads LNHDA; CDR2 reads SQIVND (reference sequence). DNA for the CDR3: TGTGCCAGTGGCCCGGGACAGAATAGCAATCAGCCCCAGCATTTT. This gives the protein CASGPGQNSNQPQHF.

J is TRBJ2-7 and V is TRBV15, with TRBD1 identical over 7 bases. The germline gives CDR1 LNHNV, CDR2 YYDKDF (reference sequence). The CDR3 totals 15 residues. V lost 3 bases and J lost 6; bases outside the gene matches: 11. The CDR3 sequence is CATSSDRVATAEQYF. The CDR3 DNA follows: TGTGCCACCAGCAGCGACAGGGTGGCGACCGCCGAGCAGTACTTC.

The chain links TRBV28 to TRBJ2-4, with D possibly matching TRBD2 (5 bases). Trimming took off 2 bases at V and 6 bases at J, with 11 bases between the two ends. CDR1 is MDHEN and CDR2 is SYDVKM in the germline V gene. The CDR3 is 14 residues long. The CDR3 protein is CASSLSGSPNIQYF. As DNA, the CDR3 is TGTGCCAGCAGTTTAAGTGGGAGCCCAAACATTCAGTACTTC. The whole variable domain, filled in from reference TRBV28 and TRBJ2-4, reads DVKVTQSSRYLVKRTGEKVFLECVQDMDHENMFWYRQDPGLGLRLIYFSYDVKMKEKGDIPEGYSVSREKKERFSLILESASTNQTSMYLCASSLSGSPNIQYFGAGTRLSVL.